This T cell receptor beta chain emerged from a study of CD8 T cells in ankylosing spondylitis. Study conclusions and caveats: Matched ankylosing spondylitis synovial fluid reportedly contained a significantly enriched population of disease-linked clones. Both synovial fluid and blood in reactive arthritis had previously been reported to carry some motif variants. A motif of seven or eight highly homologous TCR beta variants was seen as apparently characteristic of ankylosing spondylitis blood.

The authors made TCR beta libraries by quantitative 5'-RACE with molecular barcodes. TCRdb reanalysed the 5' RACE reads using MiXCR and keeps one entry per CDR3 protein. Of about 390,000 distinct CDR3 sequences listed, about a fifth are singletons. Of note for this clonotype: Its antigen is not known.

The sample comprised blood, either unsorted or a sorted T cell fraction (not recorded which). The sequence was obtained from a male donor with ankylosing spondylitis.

CDR3 in amino acids: CASTPRAGYVYEQYF. As DNA, the CDR3 is TGTGCCAGCACCCCGAGGGCGGGATATGTCTACGAGCAGTACTTC. This sequence joins TRBV12-3 or TRBV12-4 and TRBJ2-7, with a possible D match to TRBD2 (6 bases). The CDR3 covers 15 residues. Trimming stripped 7 bases from V and 3 bases from J, with 19 bases between.